These 29 T cell receptor beta chains were sequenced from one sample in a study of human T cells and chemical hapten exposure. From the RACE reads, TCRdb called clonotypes with MiXCR, one entry per CDR3 protein. In the table there are about 360,000 distinct CDR3 sequences, around 7% of which are singletons. The time point was: patch test 1, 2 weeks after DPC sensitization. Treatment indicated: therapeutic diphenylcyclopropenone sensitization with weekly scalp DPC. Specimen: whole blood, collected in connection with sensitization to the hapten diphenylcyclopropenone (DPC). The receptors stem from a woman under 30 with alopecia areata. Some clones in this sample may be carry-over from other donors' samples.

In this sample, this clonotype turned up many times. The chain employs TRBV28 and TRBJ2-1; TRBD1 or TRBD2 may be the D gene (5 bases each). CDR1 MDHEN and CDR2 SYDVKM come from the germline V gene. Trimming shortened V by 8 bases and J by 3 bases, and 17 bases separated the two germline ends. The CDR3 loop spans 15 amino acids. As DNA, the CDR3 is TGTGCCAGCCGGTCCCTCGGGGACCTCTACAATGAGCAGTTCTTC. Protein product: CASRSLGDLYNEQFF.

This clonotype came up a few times. The rearrangement uses TRBV6-5 and TRBJ1-4; 7 bases map to TRBD1. This CDR3 is 15 amino acids long. The V segment lost 5 bases and the J segment 4 bases; nucleotides outside the gene matches: 7. Germline V CDR1 and CDR2: MNHEY, SVGAGI. CDR3 nucleotide sequence: TGTGCCAGCAGTCGCCCGGGACAGCGTAATGAAAAACTGTTTTTT. This encodes CASSRPGQRNEKLFF.

The chain has TRBV6-5 and TRBJ1-4; the D gene is possibly TRBD1 (5 bases). Deletions cut 0 bases from V and 5 bases from J, with 13 bases between. This CDR3 contains 16 residues. Germline CDR1 reads MNHEY; CDR2 reads SVGAGI. The DNA for the CDR3 is TGTGCCAGCAGTTACTCCACAGGCCCGACGAATGAAAAACTGTTTTTT. Protein: CASSYSTGPTNEKLFF.

This clonotype was recorded a few times. The chain joins TRBV7-9 to TRBJ1-1; D possibly corresponds to TRBD1 (6 bases). The CDR3 has 11 residues. In germline, CDR1 is SEHNR, CDR2 FQNEAQ (reference sequence). V dropped 5 bases and J dropped 8 bases, with 9 bases sitting between them. CDR3 region: CASSLDREAFF. The CDR3 bases are TGTGCCAGCAGCCTAGACAGGGAAGCTTTCTTT.

The genes are TRBV27 and TRBJ1-1; 11 bases agree with TRBD1. The germline gives CDR1 MNHEY, CDR2 SMNVEV (reference sequence). After removal of 5 bases from V and 5 bases from J, the junction contained 7 bases not matched to a gene. The CDR3 runs to 15 residues. For the CDR3, the DNA is TGTGCCAGCAGTCCCCCGGACAGGGGGCATACTGAAGCTTTCTTT. Amino acid sequence: CASSPPDRGHTEAFF.

The rearrangement uses TRBV7-8 and TRBJ1-3, with D uncertain. Trimming left V 11 bases short and J 0 bases short, with 11 bases between. This CDR3 has 13 amino acids. Looked up from germline, CDR1 is SGHVS and CDR2 is FQNEAQ. CDR3 sequence reads: CASAFHSGNTIYF. The CDR3 coding sequence is TGTGCCTCGGCCTTCCACTCTGGAAACACCATATATTTT.

J is TRBJ1-5 and V is TRBV4-1; D unclear. CDR3 size: 13 residues. The germline V gene has CDR1 MGHRA and CDR2 YSYEKL. Between the trimmed V and J ends, which lost 0 bases and 6 bases, there was a span of 6 bases. DNA of the CDR3: TGCGCCAGCAGCCAAGAGTGGGCTCAGCCCCAGCATTTT. Protein product: CASSQEWAQPQHF.

The V call is TRBV20-1, the J call TRBJ1-3; 7 bases agree with TRBD1. Germline CDR1 DFQATT, CDR2 SNEGSKA (reference sequence). V lost 3 bases, J lost 0 bases, and 5 bases stayed unmatched. This CDR3 spans 15 amino acids. In DNA form, the CDR3 reads TGCAGTGCTAGGGTACAGGGGAGCTCTGGAAACACCATATATTTT. It translates to CSARVQGSSGNTIYF.

This clonotype was detected many times. The junction does not match germline at one end; this may be a read error. The chain employs TRBV12-3 or TRBV12-4 and TRBJ2-3; 9 bases are a match to TRBD2. The CDR3 runs 14 residues. The CDR3 protein is CASSLAGGLDTQYF. Written as DNA, the CDR3 is TGCGCCAGCAGCTTGGCGGGGGGGCTTGATACGCAGTATTTT.

This clonotype was seen repeatedly, ten times or more. This chain joins TRBV5-1 and TRBJ2-2, with TRBD1 matching over 7 bases. V gave up 7 bases and J gave up 2 bases; unmatched junction bases: 11. Germline values: CDR1 SGHRS, CDR2 YFSETQ. This CDR3 region has 16 residues. CDR3 amino acids: CASGDKTGSNTGELFF. CDR3 nucleotide sequence: TGCGCCAGCGGCGACAAGACAGGGAGTAACACCGGGGAGCTGTTTTTT. Combining the CDR3 with reference TRBV5-1 and TRBJ2-2 gives the whole variable domain KAGVTQTPRYLIKTRGQQVTLSCSPISGHRSVSWYQQTPGQGLQFLFEYFSETQRNKGNFPGRFSGRQFSNSRSEMNVSTLELGDSALYLCASGDKTGSNTGELFFGEGSRLTVL.

At least ten counts were recorded for this clonotype. The CDR3 DNA reads as TGTGCCAGCAGCCCGGATATGGCGAAAATTCTCGACGGCCAAGAGACCCAGTACTTC. Translated: CASSPDMAKILDGQETQYF. The chain joins TRBV7-6 to TRBJ2-5; no clear D gene. The CDR3 contains 19 residues. V was clipped by 5 bases and J by 1 base, with 26 bases between them. Germline V gene lookup returns CDR1 SGHVS and CDR2 FNYEAQ.

This clonotype was seen repeatedly, ten times or more. This chain uses TRBV3-1 with TRBJ2-2, with unresolved D. Deletions cut 1 base from V and 1 base from J, with 13 bases between. The CDR3 totals 17 residues. CDR1 LGHDT and CDR2 YNNKEL come from the germline V gene (reference sequence). The CDR3 here is CASSQGVGLGNTGELFF. CDR3 DNA sequence: TGTGCCAGCAGCCAAGGAGTTGGGTTGGGGAACACCGGGGAGCTGTTTTTT.

A few counts support this clonotype. The chain employs TRBV7-2 and TRBJ2-5, with TRBD2 as a possible D gene (6 bases). Germline values: CDR1 SGHTA, CDR2 FQGNSA. There are 14 residues in the CDR3. Trimming shortened V by 3 bases and J by 2 bases, and 10 bases separated the two germline ends. The CDR3 region is CASSLGGWQETQYF. The CDR3 bases are TGTGCCAGCAGCTTGGGAGGCTGGCAAGAGACCCAGTACTTC.

V is TRBV7-9 and J is TRBJ2-7, with 10 nucleotides matching TRBD2. The CDR3 sequence is 16 residues long. The germline V gene has CDR1 SEHNR and CDR2 FQNEAQ (reference sequence). After removal of 2 bases from V and 0 bases from J, the junction contained 4 bases not matched to a gene. The CDR3 sequence is CASSLTSGDRSYEQYF. CDR3 bases: TGTGCCAGCAGCTTAACTAGCGGGGACCGCTCCTACGAGCAGTACTTC.

This clonotype was detected only a few times. The gene calls are TRBV5-1 and TRBJ2-4, with 7 nucleotides matching TRBD1. CDR1 and CDR2 (germline): SGHRS, YFSETQ. This CDR3 contains 15 residues. J was trimmed by 5 bases and V by 3 bases; bases with no gene match: 8. CDR3: CASSSLPGTENIQYF. The CDR3 nucleotides are TGCGCCAGCAGCTCCCTCCCCGGGACAGAAAACATTCAGTACTTC.

This clonotype was observed at least ten times. The chain joins TRBV6-2 or TRBV6-3 to TRBJ2-5, with D perhaps being TRBD1 or TRBD2 (5 bases each). The V end was cut by 2 bases, the J end by 1 base, with 11 bases between. The CDR3 contains 15 residues. Germline CDR1 is MNHEY and CDR2 is SVGEGT. The CDR3 here is CASSYPGSFQETQYF. DNA of the CDR3: TGTGCCAGCAGTTACCCAGGGAGTTTCCAAGAGACCCAGTACTTC.

The CDR3 sequence: CASAGHTYTDTQYF. CDR3 in DNA: TGTGCCTCAGCGGGGCATACCTATACAGATACGCAGTATTTT. This chain joins TRBV10-3 and TRBJ2-3, with 7 positions matching TRBD2. Germline CDR1 and CDR2: ENHRY and SYGVKD. The CDR3 is made up of 14 amino acids. With V trimmed by 11 bases and J by 3 bases, 11 bases remained unmatched.

This clonotype was detected many times. The V and J genes are TRBV12-3 or TRBV12-4 and TRBJ1-2; TRBD1 is a possible D gene (5 bases). The CDR3 extends over 14 amino acids. V was cut by 1 base and J by 5 bases, with 11 bases left in between. The CDR3 nucleotides read TGTGCCAGCAGTTTAGTGGGGGGACCTTATGGCTACACCTTC. Translated, it gives CASSLVGGPYGYTF.

This sequence joins TRBV7-6 and TRBJ2-3, with 10 bases aligning to TRBD2. Germline V gene sequence: CDR1 SGHVS, CDR2 FNYEAQ. The V and J ends lost 6 bases and 4 bases, in that order; junction bases with no gene match: 7. The CDR3 has 15 residues. In nucleotides, the CDR3 is TGTGCCAGCAGACCTCTAGCGGGGGTGGCAGATACGCAGTATTTT. Translating gives CASRPLAGVADTQYF.

This clonotype was counted only a few times. The rearrangement uses TRBV2 and TRBJ2-1; D is uncertain. CDR3 length: 15 residues. V was pared by 3 bases and J by 8 bases, with 17 bases between. Per the germline V gene, CDR1 is SNHLY and CDR2 is FYNNEI. CDR3 sequence reads: CASSELTAHRDEQFF. The CDR3 DNA reads TGTGCCAGCAGTGAGCTCACTGCCCACCGCGATGAGCAGTTCTTC.

This clonotype was detected many times. This chain connects TRBV25-1 to TRBJ2-7, with 11 positions matching TRBD1. The CDR3 is made up of 18 amino acids. Germline CDR1 is MGHDK and CDR2 is SYGVNS. V dropped 4 bases and J dropped 3; count of bases not matched to a gene: 14. CDR3: CASSASLGQGADYYEQYF. As DNA, the CDR3 is TGTGCCAGCAGTGCTTCACTAGGACAGGGGGCTGATTACTACGAGCAGTACTTC.

Ten or more counts support this clonotype. The chain links TRBV4-3 to TRBJ2-1, with 13 bases fitting TRBD2. Germline CDR1 reads LGHNA; CDR2 reads YSLEER. V lost 3 bases to trimming and J lost 5 bases; unmatched junction nucleotides: 1. This CDR3 has 15 residues. CDR3 in amino acids: CASSHGLAGDNEQFF. In DNA form, the CDR3 reads TGCGCCAGCAGCCACGGACTAGCGGGGGACAATGAGCAGTTCTTC.

This clonotype has only a few counts. The chain couples TRBV9 to TRBJ2-3, with D possibly TRBD1 on 6 matching bases. This CDR3 spans 16 amino acids. Germline CDR1 SGDLS, CDR2 YYNGEE. The V and J ends lost 0 bases and 1 base respectively, with 12 bases between them. DNA of the CDR3: TGTGCCAGCAGCGTAGGGGGGCTTTTGGGCACAGATACGCAGTATTTT. It encodes CASSVGGLLGTDTQYF.

J is TRBJ1-1 and V is TRBV4-3; TRBD1 matches at 7 bases. Germline V lookup: CDR1 LGHNA, CDR2 YSLEER. V lost 5 bases, J lost 4 bases, and 10 bases stayed unmatched. The length of the CDR3 is 15 residues. The DNA of the CDR3 is TGCGCCAGCAGCAAATACAGGGGTAGTGGCACTGAAGCTTTCTTT. Translation: CASSKYRGSGTEAFF.

Only a few counts were recorded for this clonotype. The V gene is TRBV7-2, the J gene TRBJ2-5; 10 bases align to TRBD2. The CDR3 has 17 amino acids. Germline values: CDR1 SGHTA, CDR2 FQGNSA. The trim removed 4 bases at V and 1 base at J, leaving 9 bases unmatched. CDR3 protein: CASSSWVKRGGQETQYF. The CDR3 coding sequence is TGTGCCAGCAGCTCCTGGGTAAAGCGGGGGGGCCAAGAGACCCAGTACTTC.

This clonotype was detected ten times or more. This chain links TRBV6-5 with TRBJ1-6; no definite D call. Germline CDR1 MNHEY, CDR2 SVGAGI. The V end lost 5 bases, the J end lost 10 bases, and 12 bases lay between the germline ends. The CDR3 runs to 13 residues. This CDR3 is CASSRGMRSPLHF. CDR3 nucleotides: TGTGCCAGCAGTAGAGGGATGAGGTCACCCCTCCACTTT.

V usage is TRBV6-2 or TRBV6-3 and J usage is TRBJ1-1; possibly TRBD1 for D (5 bases). V lost 7 bases to trimming and J lost 3 bases, with 18 bases between them. This CDR3 comprises 15 residues. From germline, CDR1 is MNHEY and CDR2 SVGEGT. CDR3 in DNA: TGTGCCAGCATCATATCCGGGGACCGTTACACTGAAGCTTTCTTT. It encodes CASIISGDRYTEAFF.

The V call is TRBV18, the J call TRBJ2-3; 11 nucleotides align to TRBD2. CDR3 size: 16 residues. Unmatched junction bases numbered 2, after V lost 3 bases and J lost 0 bases. The germline V gene has CDR1 KGHSH and CDR2 LQKENI. The CDR3 loop is CASSPLAGGSTDTQYF. The CDR3 nucleotides read TGTGCCAGCTCACCTCTAGCGGGGGGTAGCACAGATACGCAGTATTTT.

This clonotype was seen a handful of times. The chain links TRBV6-5 to TRBJ1-2, with D tentatively TRBD1 (5 bases). The CDR3 is made up of 12 amino acids. CDR1 is MNHEY, CDR2 SVGAGI, per germline. Trimming left V 8 bases short and J 2 bases short, with 9 bases between. The CDR3 nucleotides are TGTGCCAGCCGTAGGGGCAACTATGGCTACACCTTC. Protein: CASRRGNYGYTF.